These T cell receptor beta chains were read from a single sample in a study. TCRdb itself ran the RT-PCR reads through MiXCR, one entry per CDR3 protein. The sample has about 700,000 distinct CDR3 sequences, 13% to 15% seen once. Sequencing was performed on memory CD4+ T cells from blood. The receptors originated from a female donor in good health, serving as a healthy control. CDR3s leave out the opening cysteine and the closing phenylalanine or tryptophan. Rows may omit the clone size; those that give it use once, few, many or a size class.

>few|TRBV7-3|TRBJ2-7
ASSFRDNADEQY
>few|TRBV10-3|TRBJ1-2
AITLGQGSYGYT
>many|TRBV7-2|TRBJ2-1
ASLPGVYNNEQF
>few|TRBV29-1|TRBJ2-3
SVGHSGLAGGPDRSDTQY
>-|TRBV29-1|TRBJ1-1
SVGSPNTEAF
>few|TRBV3-1|TRBJ2-3
ASSQERGSDTQY
>-|TRBV7-9|TRBJ1-2
ATQQAVYYGYT
>-|TRBV6-2/TRBV6-3|TRBJ2-7
AGGTGIWNEQY
>many|TRBV12-3/TRBV12-4|TRBJ2-1
ASSPGLAGGQF
>many|TRBV7-6|TRBJ1-1
ASSFRQDTEAF
>many|TRBV27|TRBJ1-3
ASSSRISGNTIY
>many|TRBV7-2|TRBJ2-5
ASSLGQGGSETQY
>-|TRBV2|TRBJ2-2
ASRYRAGELF
>-|TRBV5-4|TRBJ2-5
ASSLSSRTVQETQY
>-|TRBV20-1|TRBJ2-3
SASGGAADTQY
>many|TRBV29-1|TRBJ2-3
SVDRGQGTDTQY
>few|TRBV5-5|TRBJ2-1
ASSRQISLAGGSDEQF
>-|TRBV11-1|TRBJ2-2
ASSSRLGGTGELF
>many|TRBV28|TRBJ2-7
ASSTDRGLYEQY
>many|TRBV20-1|TRBJ2-3
SARRGSTDTQY
>few|TRBV20-1|TRBJ2-7
SALLRVDEQY
>-|TRBV7-2|TRBJ1-3
ASSWDRFGNTIY
>-|TRBV9|TRBJ2-7
ASSVDQAERHEQY
>many|TRBV29-1|TRBJ1-4
SVEGDRARGEKLF
>-|TRBV18|TRBJ2-7
ASSPLGQGNHEQY
>-|TRBV7-6|TRBJ2-7
ASSLPGKEREQY
>many|TRBV20-1|TRBJ2-1
SARRGSVEQF
>-|TRBV19|TRBJ2-1
ASRGLAAELNEQF
>-|TRBV20-1|TRBJ1-2
SAALQGARGYT
>-|TRBV5-1|TRBJ2-5
ASSLGPSGSLQETQY
>-|TRBV2|TRBJ2-2
ASSGDRQTTGELF
>-|TRBV7-2|TRBJ1-6
ASSLVSRDRLH
>-|TRBV10-3|TRBJ2-2
AISIDRGRNTGELF
>few|TRBV27|TRBJ2-2
ASNGGRANGELF
>few|TRBV20-1|TRBJ1-2
SARTGGVGYT
>few|TRBV5-1|TRBJ2-5
ASSLTGVLQETQY
>many|TRBV6-2/TRBV6-3|TRBJ2-1
ASKYRYNEQF
>-|TRBV20-1|TRBJ1-1
SASYITGGIEAF
>-|TRBV25-1|TRBJ2-6
ASSAHRAGANVLT
>-|TRBV4-2|TRBJ2-7
ASSQELEQY
>-|TRBV28|TRBJ2-3
ASTLAGLAGRTDTQY
>few|TRBV7-6|TRBJ2-7
ASSKAVESYEQY
>many|TRBV7-2|TRBJ2-5
ASSPGTRETQY
>-|TRBV25-1|TRBJ1-5
ASSVGTGGNQPQL